The clone carrying this TCR beta chain was counted a single time. The sample is drawn from a study of blood T cell repertoires in COVID-19. Study context: Samples of COVID-19 (acute and convalescent) were obtained from the United States, Italy and Spain. PBMCs, B-cell-depleted T cells, or T cells provided the cDNA or gDNA that made up the material.

The V and J ends lost 0 bases and 2 bases, in that order; junction bases with no gene match: 9. This CDR3 contains 17 residues. Germline assignment: CDR1 SGHVS and CDR2 FNYEAQ. Original analysis: Reference gene primer amplification gave nucleated cell count estimates. Data came from immunoSEQ multiplex PCR; TCRdb stores just in-frame clones and leaves some out. V and J calls and clone size are as listed in that table; D and trimming were resolved from the DNA. Among tens of thousands of clones listed, almost 85% were seen once. The gene calls are TRBV7-6 and TRBJ2-7; 8 bases fit TRBD1. The TCR was taken from a man aged 45 to 65 with active or convalescent COVID-19. The sample consisted of peripheral blood. CDR3 sequence (DNA): TGTGCCAGCAGCTTAGCGGACCTGGAGACAGGGGCCTACGAGCAGTACTTC. Residues: CASSLADLETGAYEQYF.